This section outlines one T cell receptor beta chain sequence together with its context. What this receptor recognizes is not known. There are no base qualities to consult, and no much larger clone falls within one base. The data were taken from a study of PD-1 blockade in classical Hodgkin lymphoma (dated by TCRdb to 2019 to 2021). Concerning the study at large: Nivolumab dosing was 3 mg/kg intravenously every 2 weeks, continuing until either disease progression or unacceptable toxicity. The study used TCR beta sequencing and CyTOF to define a peripheral blood immune signature of response to PD-1 blockade in classical Hodgkin lymphoma. General conclusions and limits of the study: Baseline diversity similar to that of newly diagnosed patients was observed in trial patients achieving complete response, whereas significantly lower diversity was observed in partial responders and progressors. Diversity was lower in patients who began nivolumab less than 1 year after ASCT, so these patients were left out of later analyses to avoid confounding by immune reconstitution. By C4D1, a significant rise was seen in CD4+ TCR diversity but not in CD8+ TCR diversity (p=0.0027 vs p=0.16), and the rise was most apparent among complete responders (p=0.02). Only a single clinical trial cohort was studied, and what caused the repertoire differences, possibly disease activity or prior therapy, remained undefined. Baseline TCR diversity was reported as lower in newly diagnosed patients than in healthy donors, and lower still in relapsed/refractory patients.

The time point label, as the study defines it: cycle 4 day 1 (C4D1), after 6 weeks of nivolumab. Every trial patient had relapsed after autologous stem cell transplantation, and cohorts A, B and C differed in prior brentuximab vedotin exposure. The trial cohort was composed of some 57 patients with relapsed/refractory classical Hodgkin lymphoma, for whom complete response, partial response or progressive disease was recorded as best overall response. Trial patients were treated with single-agent nivolumab in the multi-cohort phase II CheckMate 205 trial. Best overall response was determined by an independent review committee according to the 2007 International Working Group response criteria. PBMCs from the trial were collected at three points: immediately before nivolumab initiation (C1D1), and during therapy at cycle 2 day 1 and cycle 4 day 1. Peripheral blood was collected in 8 mL Vacutainer Cell Preparation Tubes, from which PBMCs were isolated by centrifugation and then cryopreserved.

CDR1 and CDR2, per the germline V gene, are SGHRS and YFSETQ. Taken from cysteine to phenylalanine, the CDR3 has 11 residues. Only CDR3 DNA remains: 33 bases, in frame from the first base. Trimming takes 4 bases from V and 7 bases from J, and the germline ends sit 9 bases apart. Genomic DNA was isolated using the Qiagen DNeasy kit from unsorted PBMCs as well as from negatively selected CD4+ and CD8+ fractions. TCR beta CDR3 regions were amplified by immunoSEQ multiplex PCR using primers annealing to V and J segments. Amplification bias was minimized using a synthetic immune receptor repertoire, and residual bias was removed computationally after sequencing. As for the authors' bioinformatics: Repertoire diversity was quantified as the Shannon entropy index using custom Python scripts. Unsorted, CD4+ and CD8+ repertoires were examined separately, except in combined analyses, for which CD4+ and CD8+ sequences were merged in silico. A clone counted as expanded when the clone's frequency after treatment rose at least 2-fold relative to C1D1, and clones undetected at baseline were given a pseudocount of 0.5. Clones with 0 or 1 copy at C1D1 were defined as singleton clones, while clones with 2 or more copies were defined as non-singleton clones. By matching protein sequences in sorted samples from the same patient, clones expanded in unsorted samples were annotated as CD4+, CD8+ or unknown. Wilcoxon tests were applied to paired samples to test diversity changes from C1D1 to C4D1. The source is immuneACCESS, and TCRdb retained only in-frame sequences with V and J called. Part of the clones is not carried over; for the studies checked, unresolved V genes explain less than half of this, and the remainder is unexplained. The DNA gave D and trimming, while V, J and clone size come from that table. The sample yields tens of thousands of clones; over 85% were counted once. Roughly 8% of the sample rests with the top ten.

The sequenced sample was peripheral blood mononuclear cells (PBMCs), obtained before the fourth cycle of nivolumab. In this chain, TRBV5-1 is recombined with TRBJ2-7; the D gene cannot be named for sure. The TCR originated in a human donor with classical Hodgkin lymphoma. The DNA sequence follows: TGCGCCAGCAGCAAAAACGGGGAGCAGTACTTC. This codes for CASSKNGEQYF. Here the CDR3 is joined to the reference TRBV5-1 and TRBJ2-7 genes, and the full variable domain is: KAGVTQTPRYLIKTRGQQVTLSCSPISGHRSVSWYQQTPGQGLQFLFEYFSETQRNKGNFPGRFSGRQFSNSRSEMNVSTLELGDSALYLCASSKNGEQYFGPGTRLTVT.